This is a list of T cell receptor beta chains from one sample in a study of T-cell memory formation after mild COVID-19. One entry per CDR3 protein, called by TCRdb with MiXCR from the 5' RACE reads. This sample carries 250,000 to 400,000 distinct CDR3 sequences, around 15% of them seen once, and the ten largest clones take under 25%. Sequenced input: PBMCs or a T cell subset sorted from them (not recorded which). All receptors derive from a man in his late teens or twenties who had mild COVID-19 (a few samples of this study predate the infection). Cell type and time point are not known. CDR3s include the opening cysteine and the closing phenylalanine or tryptophan. The D gene is left open where the match is weak. Rows give clone size only sometimes, using once, few, many, or a class for an expanded clone.

d_gene	abundance	v_gene	j_gene	CDR3nt	CDR3aa
.	few	TRBV7-2	TRBJ2-3	TGTGCCAGCAGCTTAGCGGGGGGTTCAGATACGCAGTATTTT	CASSLAGGSDTQYF
.	many	TRBV5-6	TRBJ2-5	TGTGCCAGCAGCTTGGGGCGGCGACAAGAGACCCAGTACTTC	CASSLGRRQETQYF
TRBD2	few	TRBV5-1	TRBJ2-5	TGCGCCAGCAGCTTGGCGAACCTAGCGGGACCCTTCCAAGAGACCCAGTACTTC	CASSLANLAGPFQETQYF
TRBD1	.	TRBV7-8	TRBJ2-7	TGTGCCAGCAGCCCAGGGACAGGGAGGATTGAGTACGAGCAGTACTTC	CASSPGTGRIEYEQYF
TRBD2	.	TRBV5-4	TRBJ2-5	TGTGCCAGCAACTTAGCGGGGTTGGAGACCCAGTACTTC	CASNLAGLETQYF
TRBD2	few	TRBV5-5	TRBJ2-1	TGTGCCAGCAGGACTACTAGCGGGGCGTACAATGAGCAGTTCTTC	CASRTTSGAYNEQFF
.	.	TRBV7-8	TRBJ2-3	TGTGCCAGCAGCCCGACGGGGAGACTTAGCACAGATACGCAGTATTTT	CASSPTGRLSTDTQYF
TRBD2	few	TRBV6-2/TRBV6-3	TRBJ2-5	TGTGCCAGCAGGCCCGGGACTAGCGGAAGACAAGAGACCCAGTACTTC	CASRPGTSGRQETQYF
.	.	TRBV20-1	TRBJ1-2	TGCAGTGCAATGATAACTAACTATGGCTACACCTTC	CSAMITNYGYTF
.	.	TRBV7-8	TRBJ1-5	TGTGCCAGCAGCTTAGCCCGACAGACGTATAGCAATCAGCCCCAGCATTTT	CASSLARQTYSNQPQHF
TRBD1	few	TRBV12-3/TRBV12-4	TRBJ1-2	TGTGCCAGCACCGCGGGGCAGGGGGGGAACTATGGCTACACCTTC	CASTAGQGGNYGYTF
.	.	TRBV12-3/TRBV12-4	TRBJ2-2	TGTGCCAGCAGGGACTTTCAAACCGGGGAGCTGTTTTTT	CASRDFQTGELFF
TRBD1	few	TRBV5-1	TRBJ2-7	TGCGCCAGCCGGGGACAGGGGAACGAGCAGTACTTC	CASRGQGNEQYF
.	few	TRBV12-3/TRBV12-4	TRBJ1-6	TGTGCCAGCAGTCCCCCGGGACGGTTTAATTCACCCCTCCACTTT	CASSPPGRFNSPLHF
TRBD2	many	TRBV7-2	TRBJ2-3	TGTGCCAGCAGCTTACCCTCATGGGGAGGGAGGAACACAGATACGCAGTATTTT	CASSLPSWGGRNTDTQYF
TRBD1	.	TRBV9	TRBJ2-5	TGTGCCAGCAGCGTAGGAGTTGACAGGGAGTTTATCTGGCACCAAGAGACCCAGTACTTC	CASSVGVDREFIWHQETQYF
TRBD1	once	TRBV7-2	TRBJ1-4	TGTGCCAGCAGCTTAGCCTTCAGGGGGAGCTTTGGTGAAAAACTGTTTTTT	CASSLAFRGSFGEKLFF
.	many	TRBV10-3	TRBJ2-5	TGTGCCATCAGTGAGGGGCGCCAAGAGACCCAGTACTTC	CAISEGRQETQYF
.	few	TRBV11-2	TRBJ1-4	TGTGCCAGCAGCCTAAGACAGACGACACTGTTTTTT	CASSLRQTTLFF
.	few	TRBV7-2	TRBJ1-3	TGTGCCAGCAGCTTAGTCGGTGTCGGAGGGGGAAACACCATATATTTT	CASSLVGVGGGNTIYF
.	once	TRBV7-9	TRBJ1-6	TGTGCCAGCTCGTCTTCAGGGGTCTATAATTCACCCCTCCACTTT	CASSSSGVYNSPLHF
.	.	TRBV12-3/TRBV12-4	TRBJ1-2	TGTGCCAGCAGACCGATTGCTAACTATGGCTACACCTTC	CASRPIANYGYTF
TRBD1	.	TRBV5-5	TRBJ1-2	TGTGCCAGCAGCCCGGGGACAGGTCTTTATGGCTACACCTTC	CASSPGTGLYGYTF
TRBD2	.	TRBV12-3/TRBV12-4	TRBJ2-5	TGTGCCAGCAGTTTCGCTAGCGGTATGCAAGAGACCCAGTACTTC	CASSFASGMQETQYF
TRBD2	.	TRBV15	TRBJ2-5	TGTGCCACCAGCAGAGATCGAACTAGCGGAGAGACCCAGTACTTC	CATSRDRTSGETQYF
.	.	TRBV6-1	TRBJ2-3	TGTGCCAGCAGCGCCGACAGGCCGAGCACAGATACGCAGTATTTT	CASSADRPSTDTQYF
TRBD1	few	TRBV7-7	TRBJ2-2	TGTGCTAGCAGCTTAGGACAGGGGCCGAACACCGGGGAGCTGTTTTTT	CASSLGQGPNTGELFF
TRBD1	many	TRBV20-1	TRBJ1-2	TGCAGTGCTCCCGACAGGGACCTCTATGGCTACACCTTC	CSAPDRDLYGYTF
.	few	TRBV5-4	TRBJ1-1	TGTGCCAGCAGGGCAAGTGGGGGGAGAACTGAAGCTTTCTTT	CASRASGGRTEAFF
.	few	TRBV9	TRBJ1-4	TGTGCCAGCAGCCCTTTCGGGGATACTAATGAAAAACTGTTTTTT	CASSPFGDTNEKLFF
.	.	TRBV5-4	TRBJ2-2	TGTGCCAGCAGCCCCTCCACCGGGGAGCTGTTTTTC	CASSPSTGELFF
.	few	TRBV6-2/TRBV6-3	TRBJ2-1	TGTGCCAGCAGTTACCAGGACCAGTCCTACAATGAGCAGTTCTTC	CASSYQDQSYNEQFF
TRBD1	.	TRBV7-9	TRBJ1-4	TGTGCCAGCAGCGATGACAGGGGTAATGAAAAACTGTTTTTT	CASSDDRGNEKLFF
.	few	TRBV6-1	TRBJ1-5	TGTGCCAGCAGTTATTGGGGGGGGCGAGGGAGCAATCAGCCCCAGCATTTT	CASSYWGGRGSNQPQHF
TRBD1	many	TRBV10-3	TRBJ1-5	TGTGCCATCAGTGAGCCGGGACAGGATAATCAGCCCCAGCATTTT	CAISEPGQDNQPQHF
.	.	TRBV20-1	TRBJ2-3	TGCAGTGCTAGACGACCAGGGGACGGGCTGTGGGCAGATACGCAGTATTTT	CSARRPGDGLWADTQYF
.	.	TRBV7-6	TRBJ2-1	TGTGCCAACGCCACAGGGACTTCCTACAATGAGCAGTTCTTC	CANATGTSYNEQFF
.	few	TRBV7-2	TRBJ2-1	TGTGCCAGCAGCTTAAACAGCATCAATGAGCAGTTCTTC	CASSLNSINEQFF
TRBD2	.	TRBV24-1	TRBJ2-1	TGTGCCACCAGTGATTTGCACTTAGCGGGTCGCAATGAGCAGTTCTTC	CATSDLHLAGRNEQFF
.	few	TRBV20-1	TRBJ2-4	TGCAGTGCTAGAGATTTAGGGTGGGAGTACTTC	CSARDLGWEYF
.	few	TRBV4-2	TRBJ1-3	TGTGCCAGCAGCCAAGATTCCGAATCTGGAAACACCATATATTTT	CASSQDSESGNTIYF
.	many	TRBV15	TRBJ2-7	TGTGCCACCAGCACGGGCGGGGAAGGGCTAAGCGAGCAGTACTTC	CATSTGGEGLSEQYF
.	many	TRBV12-3/TRBV12-4	TRBJ2-5	TGTGCCAGCAGTTCACAGGGGGGGCTGGAGACCCAGTACTTC	CASSSQGGLETQYF
.	few	TRBV6-1	TRBJ1-6	TGTGCCAGCAGTGAAGCAGGGGCCGCCTATAATTCACCCCTCCACTTT	CASSEAGAAYNSPLHF
.	.	TRBV6-6	TRBJ2-5	TGTGCCTCCGACCGGGGAGGTCCGGAGACCCAGTACTTC	CASDRGGPETQYF
.	many	TRBV29-1	TRBJ2-1	TGCAGCGTTGAAGATCGCCACGGCGCCGTATGGATCAATGAGCAGTTCTTC	CSVEDRHGAVWINEQFF
TRBD1	.	TRBV20-1	TRBJ1-5	TGCAGTGCTAGAGGACAGGGCGATCAGCCCCAGCATTTT	CSARGQGDQPQHF
.	few	TRBV19	TRBJ1-1	TGTGCCAGTCTGGGCGACACTGAAGCTTTCTTT	CASLGDTEAFF
.	.	TRBV4-1	TRBJ2-5	TGCGCCAGCAGCCAAGTAACCGGGGGCCGCCAAGAGACCCAGTACTTC	CASSQVTGGRQETQYF
.	many	TRBV7-3	TRBJ2-1	TGTGCCAGCAGCTTAGAGGGGCGGGGACGAAGCTCCTACAATGAGCAGTTCTTC	CASSLEGRGRSSYNEQFF
TRBD1	.	TRBV5-1	TRBJ2-7	TGCGCCAGCAGCTTCGGACAGGGGGCCCACGAGCAGTACTTC	CASSFGQGAHEQYF
.	few	TRBV7-2	TRBJ2-1	TGTGCCAGCAGCTCTTACTTCCTCTCCTACAATGAGCAGTTCTTC	CASSSYFLSYNEQFF
TRBD2	.	TRBV5-1	TRBJ2-1	TGCGCCAGCAGCTTGGAAGGACTAGCGGGGGGGCGAGGTCTCTTC	CASSLEGLAGGRGLF